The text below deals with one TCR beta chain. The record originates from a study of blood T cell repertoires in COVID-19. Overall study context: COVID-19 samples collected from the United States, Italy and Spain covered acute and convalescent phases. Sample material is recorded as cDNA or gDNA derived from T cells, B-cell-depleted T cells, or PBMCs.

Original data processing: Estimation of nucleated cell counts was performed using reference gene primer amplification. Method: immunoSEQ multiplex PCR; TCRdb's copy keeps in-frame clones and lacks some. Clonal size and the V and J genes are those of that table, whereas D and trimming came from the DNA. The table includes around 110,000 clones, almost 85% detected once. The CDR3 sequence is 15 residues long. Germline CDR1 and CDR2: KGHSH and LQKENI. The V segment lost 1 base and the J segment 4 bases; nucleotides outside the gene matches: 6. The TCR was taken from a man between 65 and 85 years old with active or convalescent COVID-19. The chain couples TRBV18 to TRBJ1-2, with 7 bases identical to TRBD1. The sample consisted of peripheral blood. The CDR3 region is CASSPQGAAAYGYTF. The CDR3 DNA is TGTGCCAGCTCACCACAGGGGGCGGCGGCCTATGGCTACACCTTC.